These 26 T cell receptor beta chains share one sample of origin, sequenced in a study of early T cells in non-severe SARS-CoV-2 infection. Each CDR3 protein gets one entry after TCRdb re-called the 5' RACE reads with MiXCR. The sample carries roughly 70,000 distinct CDR3 sequences, 20% to 25% recorded once. This specimen was whole blood, taken at baseline. Receptor source: an adult who was a healthcare worker with PCR-confirmed SARS-CoV-2 infection or an uninfected control (not recorded which).

This clonotype was found a few times. V and J are TRBV6-1 and TRBJ2-2, with D tentatively TRBD1 (6 bases). Trimming took off 4 bases at V and 4 bases at J, with 19 bases between the two ends. The CDR3 sequence is 17 residues long. The V gene's germline CDR1 is MNHNS and CDR2 SASEGT. CDR3 region: CASSGDMRTISTGELFF. The CDR3, as DNA: TGTGCCAGCAGTGGGGACATGCGAACGATAAGCACCGGGGAGCTGTTTTTT.

A few counts support this clonotype. The chain joins TRBV7-9 to TRBJ1-2; 7 bases match TRBD1. After removal of 6 bases from V and 3 bases from J, the junction contained 7 bases not matched to a gene. The V gene's germline CDR1 is SEHNR and CDR2 FQNEAQ (reference sequence). This CDR3 comprises 14 residues. CDR3 nucleotide sequence: TGTGCCAGCAGTCTCAACAGGGGAGACTATGGCTACACCTTC. Translating gives CASSLNRGDYGYTF.

CDR3 DNA: TGTGCCAGCAGCTTAGCAAGGCAGGCAGCGGGAGATACGCAGTATTTT. This sequence encodes CASSLARQAAGDTQYF. This chain connects TRBV7-9 to TRBJ2-3; D may be TRBD2 (6 bases). The V gene lost 0 bases and the J gene lost 5 bases, with 15 bases spanning the gap. This CDR3 comprises 16 residues. CDR1 is SEHNR and CDR2 is FQNEAQ in the germline V gene (reference sequence).

DNA for the CDR3: TGTGCCAGCAGCCAATGGGAAGGCCTCTCCTACGAGCAGTACTTC. Its protein product is CASSQWEGLSYEQYF. The chain couples TRBV14 to TRBJ2-7, with D unresolved. CDR1 and CDR2 (germline): SGHDN, FVKESK. The V end was cut by 2 bases, the J end by 0 bases, with 11 bases between. The CDR3 spans 15 residues.

In its sample, this clonotype was seen a few times. CDR3 residues: CASRPADPRGEQFF. The CDR3 DNA follows: TGTGCCAGCAGACCCGCAGATCCGAGGGGTGAGCAGTTCTTC. The chain joins TRBV12-3 or TRBV12-4 to TRBJ2-1; D may correspond to TRBD1 or TRBD2 (5 bases each). The CDR3 is 14 residues long. Between the trimmed V and J ends, which lost 6 bases and 9 bases, there was a span of 18 bases.

The gene calls are TRBV12-3 or TRBV12-4 and TRBJ1-2; D is unclear. The V and J ends lost 1 base and 0 bases respectively, with 15 bases between them. This CDR3 spans 17 amino acids. The CDR3 DNA is TGTGCCAGCAGTTTAGGTCTCGGGAGTTCCTCTAACTATGGCTACACCTTC. Its translation: CASSLGLGSSSNYGYTF.

A few counts support this clonotype. V gene TRBV3-1 combines with J gene TRBJ2-7; 7 bases match TRBD1. The V gene end was trimmed by 5 bases and the J gene end by 7 bases; junction bases not matched to a gene: 11. The CDR3 covers 14 residues. The germline gives CDR1 LGHDT, CDR2 YNNKEL (reference sequence). The CDR3 loop reads CASSFGTAGLEQYF. CDR3 nucleotide sequence: TGTGCCAGCAGCTTCGGGACAGCTGGTTTGGAGCAGTACTTC.

The chain links TRBV9 to TRBJ2-7; maybe TRBD1 (6 bases). In germline, CDR1 is SGDLS, CDR2 YYNGEE. The CDR3 sequence is 15 residues long. The ends were cut back, 4 bases at V and 1 base at J, with 15 bases in the middle. The CDR3 region is CASSLSTGLSYEQYF. Written as DNA, the CDR3 is TGTGCCAGCAGCCTTTCGACAGGCCTATCCTACGAGCAGTACTTC.

V and J are TRBV4-1 and TRBJ2-1; 9 bases agree with TRBD2. After removal of 5 bases from V and 6 bases from J, the junction contained 2 bases not matched to a gene. Germline CDR1 MGHRA, CDR2 YSYEKL. The CDR3 extends over 13 amino acids. Here the CDR3 DNA reads TGCGCCAGCAGCGTGGGACTAGCCAATGAGCAGTTCTTC. Protein sequence: CASSVGLANEQFF.

This clonotype was observed many times. The CDR3, as DNA: TGTGCCAGCAGCCACACAGGGGGCAATCAGCCCCAGCATTTT. Protein: CASSHTGGNQPQHF. This chain joins TRBV3-1 and TRBJ1-5; 7 bases agree with TRBD1. Per the germline V gene, CDR1 is LGHDT and CDR2 is YNNKEL (reference sequence). The CDR3 sequence is 14 residues long. V lost 3 bases and J lost 2; bases outside the gene matches: 1.

This sequence joins TRBV7-9 and TRBJ1-2; D remains unclear. V gave up 3 bases and J gave up 7 bases, with 9 bases separating them. CDR1 SEHNR and CDR2 FQNEAQ come from the germline V gene (reference sequence). There are 12 residues in the CDR3. CDR3 loop: CASSFGVFGYTF. Here the CDR3 DNA reads TGTGCCAGCAGCTTTGGGGTCTTTGGCTACACCTTC. The full variable domain, in which reference TRBV7-9 and TRBJ1-2 provide the parts outside the CDR3, is DTGVSQNPRHKITKRGQNVTFRCDPISEHNRLYWYRQTLGQGPEFLTYFQNEAQLEKSRLLSDRFSAERPKGSFSTLEIQRTEQGDSAMYLCASSFGVFGYTFGSGTRLTVV.

The chain couples TRBV5-1 to TRBJ1-1; tentative D call: TRBD1 (5 bases). Germline V gene sequence: CDR1 SGHRS, CDR2 YFSETQ. The CDR3 has 14 residues. V dropped 7 bases and J dropped 0 bases, with 13 bases sitting between them. CDR3 residues: CASGTGSMNTEAFF. The DNA of the CDR3 is TGCGCCAGCGGGACCGGGAGTATGAACACTGAAGCTTTCTTT.

V usage is TRBV6-1 and J usage is TRBJ1-2; maybe TRBD1 (6 bases). This CDR3 region has 15 residues. V lost 5 bases, J lost 1 base, and 14 bases lay in between. The germline CDR1 and CDR2 sequences are MNHNS and SASEGT. The CDR3 region has the DNA TGTGCCAGCAGTACAGGGCTCAACCGTAACTATGGCTACACCTTC. Translated, it gives CASSTGLNRNYGYTF.

This clonotype was seen many times. V is TRBV6-2 or TRBV6-3 and J is TRBJ2-5; D is ambiguous. V lost 10 bases and J lost 2, with 14 bases in between. There are 13 residues in the CDR3. Germline assignment: CDR1 MNHEY and CDR2 SVGEGT. CDR3 amino acids: CATNSLHQETQYF. CDR3 DNA: TGTGCCACGAATTCCCTTCATCAAGAGACCCAGTACTTC.

This chain links TRBV3-1 with TRBJ2-1; no clear D gene. Germline V gives CDR1 LGHDT, CDR2 YNNKEL (reference sequence). The CDR3 contains 14 residues. Trimming took 2 bases from V and 0 from J, leaving 5 bases between them. CDR3 loop: CASSQWGSYNEQFF. In DNA, the CDR3 is TGTGCCAGCAGCCAATGGGGCTCCTACAATGAGCAGTTCTTC.

J is TRBJ2-1 and V is TRBV29-1; D remains unclear. Germline lookup yields CDR1 SQVTM and CDR2 ANQGSEA. V gave up 4 bases and J gave up 5 bases, with 6 bases separating them. The CDR3 runs to 11 residues. The CDR3 sequence is CSVVSHNEQFF. Written as DNA, the CDR3 is TGCAGCGTTGTATCGCACAATGAGCAGTTCTTC.

This clonotype was recorded a few times. The chain recombines TRBV2 with TRBJ1-5; 7 nucleotides align to TRBD1. V was pared by 1 base and J by 2 bases, with 5 bases of the junction left unmatched. CDR1 is SNHLY, CDR2 FYNNEI, per germline. The CDR3 runs to 16 residues. Here the CDR3 DNA reads TGTGCCAGCAGTGAAGGGCGAGGGGGCGGCAATCAGCCCCAGCATTTT. Translating it yields CASSEGRGGGNQPQHF.

This clonotype was seen a handful of times. The V call is TRBV19, the J call TRBJ2-2, with D tentatively TRBD1 (5 bases). Trimming stripped 4 bases from V and 1 base from J, with 13 bases between. The CDR3 contains 16 residues. Germline-derived CDR1 and CDR2 are LNHDA and SQIVND (reference sequence). The CDR3 loop is CASSNRQILNTGELFF. CDR3 sequence (DNA): TGTGCCAGTAGTAACCGACAGATTCTGAACACCGGGGAGCTGTTTTTT.

The chain carries TRBV27 and TRBJ2-5; no reliable D call. The CDR3 runs 15 residues. Germline V CDR1 and CDR2: MNHEY, SMNVEV (reference sequence). V lost 5 bases and J lost 2, with 15 bases in between. CDR3 in DNA: TGTGCCAGCAGTGACGACGGCGCTGGACAAGAGACCCAGTACTTC. Its translation is CASSDDGAGQETQYF.

The chain carries TRBV3-1 and TRBJ1-6, with 10 bases identical to TRBD1. Germline V CDR1 and CDR2: LGHDT, YNNKEL (reference sequence). V lost 5 bases to trimming and J lost 14 bases; unmatched junction nucleotides: 9. This CDR3 spans 14 amino acids. CDR3 amino acids: CASSLGTGDLALHF. CDR3 bases: TGTGCCAGCAGCTTAGGGACAGGGGACCTGGCCCTCCACTTT.

This clonotype was picked up a small number of times. The rearrangement uses TRBV5-5 and TRBJ1-6; no firm D call. The CDR3 loop spans 14 amino acids. Germline V CDR1 and CDR2: SGHKS, YYEKEE (reference sequence). Trimming left V 8 bases short and J 5 bases short, with 14 bases between. CDR3: CARKIHVDNSPLHF. The CDR3 region has the DNA TGTGCCAGAAAGATTCACGTCGATAATTCACCCCTCCACTTT.

The chain uses TRBV18 and TRBJ2-3; 9 bases align to TRBD2. CDR1 and CDR2 from the germline V gene are KGHSH and LQKENI. The CDR3 loop spans 15 amino acids. V lost 0 bases to trimming and J lost 3 bases; unmatched junction nucleotides: 1. CDR3 region: CASSPPAGGTDTQYF. In nucleotides, the CDR3 is TGTGCCAGCTCACCACCGGCGGGGGGGACAGATACGCAGTATTTT.

J is TRBJ2-6 and V is TRBV7-3; no firm D call. In germline, CDR1 is SGHTA, CDR2 FQGTGA. Trimming pared 5 bases from V and 2 bases from J, leaving 7 bases between. The length of the CDR3 is 14 residues. The CDR3 nucleotides are TGTGCCAGCAGCCCGTTCCCTGGGGCCAACGTCCTGACTTTC. Protein: CASSPFPGANVLTF.

This chain uses TRBV11-2 with TRBJ1-6; D is ambiguous. Germline loops: CDR1 SGHAT, CDR2 FQNNGV. The CDR3 is made up of 16 amino acids. Between the trimmed V and J ends, which lost 4 bases and 4 bases, there was a span of 14 bases. The CDR3 nucleotides read TGTGCCAGCAGCTCTCGCCGGACGGTGTATAATTCACCCCTCCACTTT. Translated, it gives CASSSRRTVYNSPLHF.

This clonotype showed up just a few times. The V and J genes are TRBV7-6 and TRBJ2-3, with D maybe TRBD2 (6 bases). V was cut by 4 bases and J by 6 bases, with 20 bases left in between. Germline-derived CDR1 and CDR2 are SGHVS and FNYEAQ. CDR3 length: 16 residues. CDR3 region: CASSWGDRLRGDTQYF. CDR3 nucleotides: TGTGCCAGCAGCTGGGGGGACCGCCTAAGAGGGGATACGCAGTATTTT. The full variable domain, completed using reference TRBV7-6 and TRBJ2-3, is GAGVSQSPRYKVTKRGQDVALRCDPISGHVSLYWYRQALGQGPEFLTYFNYEAQQDKSGLPNDRFSAERPEGSISTLTIQRTEQRDSAMYRCASSWGDRLRGDTQYFGPGTRLTVL.

The rearrangement links TRBV30 to TRBJ2-3; tentatively, D is TRBD2 (6 bases). Germline values: CDR1 GTSNPN, CDR2 SVGIG (reference sequence). This CDR3 is 11 amino acids long. V was clipped by 8 bases and J by 2 bases, with 8 bases between them. The DNA of the CDR3 is TGTGCCCGGGACTCCACAGATACGCAGTATTTT. It encodes CARDSTDTQYF.